This TCR beta chain was recorded in a study of cytomegalovirus exposure and HLA in healthy donors. Study context: Most genotyped donors, 65% to 90% of more than 300, had Caucasian-associated genetic ancestry.

The PCR contained 60 Vbeta and 13 Jbeta primers. Some clones are missing from TCRdb's copy, which holds only in-frame ones; the method was immunoSEQ multiplex PCR. The table shows more than 150,000 clones, with about three quarters occurring only once. On this clone: What it binds is unknown.

Whole-study findings and limits: Diagnosis of cytomegalovirus status made by the classifier reportedly showed high specificity and sensitivity.

Every donor was a healthy person donating bone marrow. Germline CDR1 is SGHNT and CDR2 is YENEEA. The CDR3 loop spans 12 amino acids. With 5 bases clipped from V and 9 bases from J, the junction kept 4 bases outside the gene matches. The TCR sequence derives from a man aged 18 to 29 in good health and CMV-seronegative. The chain links TRBV11-3 to TRBJ1-1; 9 positions match TRBD1. Sequencing input: PBMCs. The chain's CDR3 is CASSPGQGKAFF. Here the CDR3 DNA reads TGTGCCAGCAGCCCCGGACAGGGGAAAGCTTTCTTT.